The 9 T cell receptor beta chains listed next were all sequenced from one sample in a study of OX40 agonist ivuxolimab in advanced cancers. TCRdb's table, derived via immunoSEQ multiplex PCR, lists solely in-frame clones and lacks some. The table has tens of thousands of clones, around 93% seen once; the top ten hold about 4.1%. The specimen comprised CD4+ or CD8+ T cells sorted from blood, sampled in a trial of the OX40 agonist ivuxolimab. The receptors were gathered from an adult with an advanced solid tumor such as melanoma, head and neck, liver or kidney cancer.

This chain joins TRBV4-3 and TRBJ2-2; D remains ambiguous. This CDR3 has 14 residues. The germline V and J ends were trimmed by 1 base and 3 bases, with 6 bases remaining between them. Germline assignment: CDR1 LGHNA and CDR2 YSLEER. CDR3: CASSQGRHTGELFF. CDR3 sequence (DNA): TGCGCCAGCAGCCAAGGACGGCACACCGGGGAGCTGTTTTTT.

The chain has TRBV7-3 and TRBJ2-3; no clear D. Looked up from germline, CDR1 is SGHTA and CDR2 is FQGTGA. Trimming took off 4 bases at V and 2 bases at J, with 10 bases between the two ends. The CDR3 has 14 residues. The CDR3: CASSSLGSTDTQYF. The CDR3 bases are TGTGCCAGCAGCTCCCTAGGGTCCACAGATACGCAGTATTTT.

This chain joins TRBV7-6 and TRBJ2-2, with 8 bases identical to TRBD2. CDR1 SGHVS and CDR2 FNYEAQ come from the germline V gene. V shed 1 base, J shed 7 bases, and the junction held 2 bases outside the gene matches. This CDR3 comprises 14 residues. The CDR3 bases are TGTGCCAGCAGCTTAGTGCGGGAGGACGGGGAGCTGTTTTTT. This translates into CASSLVREDGELFF.

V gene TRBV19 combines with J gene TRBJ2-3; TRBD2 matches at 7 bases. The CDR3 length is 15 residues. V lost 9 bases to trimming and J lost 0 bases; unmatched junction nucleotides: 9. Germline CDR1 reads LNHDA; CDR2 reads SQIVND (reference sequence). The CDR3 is CASGYGRRSTDTQYF. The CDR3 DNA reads TGTGCCAGCGGTTACGGGAGGCGGAGCACAGATACGCAGTATTTT.

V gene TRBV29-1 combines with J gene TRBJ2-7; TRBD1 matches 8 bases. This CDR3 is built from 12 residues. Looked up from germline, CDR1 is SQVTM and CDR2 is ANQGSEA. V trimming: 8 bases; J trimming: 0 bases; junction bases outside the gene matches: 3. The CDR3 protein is CSIRGLSYEQYF. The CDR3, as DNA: TGCAGCATCAGGGGGCTCTCCTACGAGCAGTACTTC.

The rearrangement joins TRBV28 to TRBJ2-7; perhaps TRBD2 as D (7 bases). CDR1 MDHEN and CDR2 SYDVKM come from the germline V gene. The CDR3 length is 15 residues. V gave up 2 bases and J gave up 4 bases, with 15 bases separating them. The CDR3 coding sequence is TGTGCCAGCAGTTTACTCGTTGGGGGGGCGTACGAGCAGTACTTC. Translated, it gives CASSLLVGGAYEQYF.

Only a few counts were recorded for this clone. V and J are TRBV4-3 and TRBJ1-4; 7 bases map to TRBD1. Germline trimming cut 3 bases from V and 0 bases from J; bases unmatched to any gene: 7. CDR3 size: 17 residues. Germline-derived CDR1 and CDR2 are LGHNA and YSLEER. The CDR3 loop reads CASSQGRTGSTNEKLFF. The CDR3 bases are TGCGCCAGCAGCCAGGGAAGGACAGGATCAACTAATGAAAAACTGTTTTTT.

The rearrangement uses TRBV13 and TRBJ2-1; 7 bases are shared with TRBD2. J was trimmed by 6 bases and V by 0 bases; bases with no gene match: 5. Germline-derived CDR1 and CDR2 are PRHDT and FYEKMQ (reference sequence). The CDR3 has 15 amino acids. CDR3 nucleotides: TGTGCCAGCAGCTTAGGAGCGGGATGGTTCAATGAGCAGTTCTTC. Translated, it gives CASSLGAGWFNEQFF.

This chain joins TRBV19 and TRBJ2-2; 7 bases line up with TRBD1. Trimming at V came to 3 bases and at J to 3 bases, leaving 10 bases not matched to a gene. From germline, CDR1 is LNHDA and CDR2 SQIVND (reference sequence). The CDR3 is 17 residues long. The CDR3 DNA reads TGTGCCAGTAGTATCCTGCAGACAGGGCTTCACACCGGGGAGCTGTTTTTT. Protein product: CASSILQTGLHTGELFF. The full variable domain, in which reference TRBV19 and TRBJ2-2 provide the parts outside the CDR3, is DGGITQSPKYLFRKEGQNVTLSCEQNLNHDAMYWYRQDPGQGLRLIYYSQIVNDFQKGDIAEGYSVSREKKESFPLTVTSAQKNPTAFYLCASSILQTGLHTGELFFGEGSRLTVL.